The clone carrying this TCR beta chain was seen a handful of times. Its antigen is not identified. This CDR3 spans 14 amino acids. Between the trimmed V and J ends, which lost 5 bases and 2 bases, there was a span of 10 bases. The V gene's germline CDR1 is LNHNV and CDR2 YYDKDF (reference sequence). This entry is derived from a study of T cells after yellow fever vaccination. The study's findings and limits: Among primary-vaccination clones, most reappeared after the booster, at approximately 96% for CD4 and 88% for CD8. There was a small share of clonotypes that showed up in both the CD4 and CD8 compartments. Peak timing came faster in the weaker secondary response, day 5 versus 15.

TCRdb itself ran the 5' RACE reads through MiXCR, one entry per CDR3 protein. Of 400,000 or so distinct CDR3 sequences in the sample, around 19% were seen once. This receptor was obtained from a man between 18 and 29 years old who received the YFV17D yellow fever vaccine. Sequencing used PBMCs, obtained before the yellow fever booster vaccination. This chain joins TRBV15 and TRBJ2-1; maybe TRBD2 (5 bases). This CDR3 reads CATSSGSTYNEQFF. CDR3 DNA: TGTGCCACCAGCTCTGGGAGCACCTACAATGAGCAGTTCTTC.